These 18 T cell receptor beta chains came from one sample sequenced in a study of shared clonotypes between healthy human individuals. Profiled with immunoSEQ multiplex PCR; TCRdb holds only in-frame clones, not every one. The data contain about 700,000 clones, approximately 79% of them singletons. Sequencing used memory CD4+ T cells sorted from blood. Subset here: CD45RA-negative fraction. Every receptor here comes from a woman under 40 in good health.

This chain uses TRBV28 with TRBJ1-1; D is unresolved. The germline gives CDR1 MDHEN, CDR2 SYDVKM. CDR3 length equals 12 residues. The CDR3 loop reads CALGRGNTEAFF. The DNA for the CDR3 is TGTGCTCTGGGTCGGGGAAACACTGAAGCTTTCTTT.

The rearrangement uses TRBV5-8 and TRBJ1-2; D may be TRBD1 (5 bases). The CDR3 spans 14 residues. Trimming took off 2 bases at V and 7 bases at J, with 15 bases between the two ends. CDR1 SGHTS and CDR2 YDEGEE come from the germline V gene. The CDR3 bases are TGTGCCAGCAGCTTTGACAGTGACCTCCTTGGCTACACCTTC. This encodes CASSFDSDLLGYTF. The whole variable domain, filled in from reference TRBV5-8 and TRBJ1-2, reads EAGVTQSPTHLIKTRGQQATLRCSPISGHTSVYWYQQALGLGLQFLLWYDEGEERNRGNFPPRFSGRQFPNYSSELNVNALELEDSALYLCASSFDSDLLGYTFGSGTRLTVV.

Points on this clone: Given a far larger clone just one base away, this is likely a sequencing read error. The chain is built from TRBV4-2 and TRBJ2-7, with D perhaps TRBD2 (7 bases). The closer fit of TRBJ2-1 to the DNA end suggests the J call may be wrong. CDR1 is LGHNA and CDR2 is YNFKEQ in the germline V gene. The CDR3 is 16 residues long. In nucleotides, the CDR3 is TGTGCCAGCAGCCAGGCGGGGGCAGGGGCTGACAATGAGCAGTTCTTC. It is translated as CASSQAGAGADNEQFF.

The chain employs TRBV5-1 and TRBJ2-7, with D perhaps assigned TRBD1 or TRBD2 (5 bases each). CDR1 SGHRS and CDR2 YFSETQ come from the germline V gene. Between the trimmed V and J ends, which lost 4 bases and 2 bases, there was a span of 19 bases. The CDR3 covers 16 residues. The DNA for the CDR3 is TGCGCCAGCAGCCTGGGGGACGGAAAGGGCACCTACGAGCAGTACTTC. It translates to CASSLGDGKGTYEQYF.

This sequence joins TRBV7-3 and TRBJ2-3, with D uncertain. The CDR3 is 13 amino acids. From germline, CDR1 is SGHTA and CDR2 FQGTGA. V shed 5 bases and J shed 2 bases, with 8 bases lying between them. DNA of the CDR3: TGTGCCAGCAGCCAACAGAACACAGATACGCAGTATTTT. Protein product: CASSQQNTDTQYF.

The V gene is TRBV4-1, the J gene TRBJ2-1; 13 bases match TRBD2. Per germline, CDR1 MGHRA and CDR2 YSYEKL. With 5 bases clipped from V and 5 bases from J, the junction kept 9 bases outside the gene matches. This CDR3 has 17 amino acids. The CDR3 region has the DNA TGCGCCAGCAGCTACGGAAGGACTAGCGGGAGAAACAATGAGCAGTTCTTC. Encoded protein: CASSYGRTSGRNNEQFF.

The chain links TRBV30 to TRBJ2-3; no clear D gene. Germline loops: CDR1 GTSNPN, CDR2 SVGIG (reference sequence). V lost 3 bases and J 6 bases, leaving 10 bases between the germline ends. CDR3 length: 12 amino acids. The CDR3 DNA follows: TGTGCCTGGAGAGGGCGGTCCGATACGCAGTATTTT. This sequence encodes CAWRGRSDTQYF.

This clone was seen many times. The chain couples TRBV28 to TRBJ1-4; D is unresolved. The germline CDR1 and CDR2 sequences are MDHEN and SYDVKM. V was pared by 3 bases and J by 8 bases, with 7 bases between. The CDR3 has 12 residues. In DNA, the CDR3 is TGTGCCAGCAGTTTTGGCCAGGAAAAACTGTTTTTT. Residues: CASSFGQEKLFF.

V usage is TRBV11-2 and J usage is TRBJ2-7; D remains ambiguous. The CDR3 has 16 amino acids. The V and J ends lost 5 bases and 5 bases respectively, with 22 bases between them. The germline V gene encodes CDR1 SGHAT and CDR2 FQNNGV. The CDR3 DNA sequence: TGTGCCAGCAGCCCATTAAAAGGGCGTGGGTATGACGAGCAGTACTTC. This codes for CASSPLKGRGYDEQYF.

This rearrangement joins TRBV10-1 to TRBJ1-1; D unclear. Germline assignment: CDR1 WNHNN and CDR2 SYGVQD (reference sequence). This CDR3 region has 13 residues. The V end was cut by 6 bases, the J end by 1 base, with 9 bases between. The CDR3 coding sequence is TGCGCCAGCAGACTTGCCAAGAACACTGAAGCTTTCTTT. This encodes CASRLAKNTEAFF.

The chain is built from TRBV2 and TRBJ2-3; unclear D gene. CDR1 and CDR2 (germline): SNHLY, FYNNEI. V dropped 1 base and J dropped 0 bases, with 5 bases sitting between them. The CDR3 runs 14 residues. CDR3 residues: CASSEGFSTDTQYF. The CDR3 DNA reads TGTGCCAGCAGTGAAGGCTTTAGCACAGATACGCAGTATTTT.

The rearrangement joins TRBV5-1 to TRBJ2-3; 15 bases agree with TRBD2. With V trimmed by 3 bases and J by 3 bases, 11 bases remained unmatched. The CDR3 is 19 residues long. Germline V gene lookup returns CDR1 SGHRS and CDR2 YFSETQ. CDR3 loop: CASSSGLAGGLGGTDTQYF. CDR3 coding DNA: TGCGCCAGCAGCTCGGGACTAGCGGGAGGCCTAGGGGGGACAGATACGCAGTATTTT.

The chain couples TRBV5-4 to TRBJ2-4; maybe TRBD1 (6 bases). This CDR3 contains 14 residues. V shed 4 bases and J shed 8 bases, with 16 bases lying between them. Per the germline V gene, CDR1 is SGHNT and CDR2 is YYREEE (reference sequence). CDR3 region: CASSMQTNRDIQYF. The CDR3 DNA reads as TGTGCCAGCAGCATGCAAACTAACAGGGACATTCAGTACTTC.

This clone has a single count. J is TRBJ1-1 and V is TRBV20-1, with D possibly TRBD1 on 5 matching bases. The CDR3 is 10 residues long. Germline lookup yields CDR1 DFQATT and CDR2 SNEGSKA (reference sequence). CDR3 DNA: TGCATGGCAGGGAGGGCTGAAGCTTTCTTT. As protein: CMAGRAEAFF.

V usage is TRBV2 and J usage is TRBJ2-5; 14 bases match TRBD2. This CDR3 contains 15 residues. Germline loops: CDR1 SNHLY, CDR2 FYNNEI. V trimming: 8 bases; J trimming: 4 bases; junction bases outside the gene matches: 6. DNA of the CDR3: TGTGCCAGCGGGGGACTAGCGGGAGCAGCAGAGACCCAGTACTTC. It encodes CASGGLAGAAETQYF.

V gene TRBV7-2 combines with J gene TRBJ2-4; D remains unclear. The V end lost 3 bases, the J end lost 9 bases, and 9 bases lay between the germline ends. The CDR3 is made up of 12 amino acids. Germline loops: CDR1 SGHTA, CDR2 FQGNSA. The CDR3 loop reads CASSLGLGIQYF. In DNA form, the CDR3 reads TGTGCCAGCAGCTTGGGGTTGGGCATTCAGTACTTC.

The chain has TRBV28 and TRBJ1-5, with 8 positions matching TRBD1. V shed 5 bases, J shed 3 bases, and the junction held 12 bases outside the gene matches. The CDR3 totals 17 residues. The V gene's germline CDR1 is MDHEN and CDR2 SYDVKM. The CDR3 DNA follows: TGTGCCAGCAGTCCGCCCACCGGGACAGGATACAATCAGCCCCAGCATTTT. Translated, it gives CASSPPTGTGYNQPQHF.

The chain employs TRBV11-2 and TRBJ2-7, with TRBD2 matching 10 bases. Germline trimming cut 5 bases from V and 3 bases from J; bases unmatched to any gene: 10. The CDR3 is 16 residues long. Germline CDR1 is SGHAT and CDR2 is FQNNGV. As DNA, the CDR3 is TGTGCCAGCAGCCCTATAGGGACTAGCGAGGTCTACGAGCAGTACTTC. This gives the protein CASSPIGTSEVYEQYF.